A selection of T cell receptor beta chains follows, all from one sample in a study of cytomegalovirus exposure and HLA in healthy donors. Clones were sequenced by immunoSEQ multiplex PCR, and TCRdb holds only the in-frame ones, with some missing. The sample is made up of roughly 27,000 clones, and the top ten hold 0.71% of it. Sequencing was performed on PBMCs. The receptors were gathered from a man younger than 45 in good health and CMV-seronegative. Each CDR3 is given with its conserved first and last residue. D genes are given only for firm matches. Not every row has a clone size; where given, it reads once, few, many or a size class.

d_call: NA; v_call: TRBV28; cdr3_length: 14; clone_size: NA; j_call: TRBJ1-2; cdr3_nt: TGTGCCAGCAGTTTAAACCAGGGGTGGTATGGCTACACCTTC; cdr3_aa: CASSLNQGWYGYTF
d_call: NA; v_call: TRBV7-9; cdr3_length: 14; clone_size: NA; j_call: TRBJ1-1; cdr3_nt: TGTGCCAGCAGCTTAGGTGTAAGGGGTACTGAAGCTTTCTTT; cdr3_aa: CASSLGVRGTEAFF
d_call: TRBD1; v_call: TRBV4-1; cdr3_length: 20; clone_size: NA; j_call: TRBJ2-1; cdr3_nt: TGCGCCAGCAGCCAAGGAAGCCGGGACAGGGTGATCGCCCACTACAATGAGCAGTTCTTC; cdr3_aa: CASSQGSRDRVIAHYNEQFF
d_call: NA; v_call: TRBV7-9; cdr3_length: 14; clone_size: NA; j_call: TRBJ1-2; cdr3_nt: TGTGCCAGCAGCTTTCAGGCGATTAACTATGGCTACACCTTC; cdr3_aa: CASSFQAINYGYTF
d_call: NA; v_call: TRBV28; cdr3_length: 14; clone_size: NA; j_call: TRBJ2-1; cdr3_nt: TGTGCCAGCAGCCCAACCAGGGTATACAATGAGCAGTTCTTC; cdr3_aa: CASSPTRVYNEQFF
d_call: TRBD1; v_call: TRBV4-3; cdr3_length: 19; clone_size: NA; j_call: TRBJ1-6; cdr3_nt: TGCGCCAGCAGCCAGTCGGGACAGGGGGCAGGATCCTATAATTCACCCCTCCACTTT; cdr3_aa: CASSQSGQGAGSYNSPLHF
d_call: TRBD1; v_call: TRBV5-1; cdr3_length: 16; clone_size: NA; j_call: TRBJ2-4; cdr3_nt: TGCGCCAGCAGCTTGGAGGGACAGGGGATTTTTAACATTCAGTACTTC; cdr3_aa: CASSLEGQGIFNIQYF
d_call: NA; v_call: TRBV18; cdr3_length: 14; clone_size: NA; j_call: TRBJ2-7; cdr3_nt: TGTGCCAGCTCACCACCAGCGAGGGCCTACGAGCAGTACTTC; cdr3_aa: CASSPPARAYEQYF
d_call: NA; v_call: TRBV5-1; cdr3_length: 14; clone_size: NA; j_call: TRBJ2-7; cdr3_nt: TGCGCCAGCAGCGACTACCTTAGCTCCTACGAGCAGTACTTC; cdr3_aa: CASSDYLSSYEQYF
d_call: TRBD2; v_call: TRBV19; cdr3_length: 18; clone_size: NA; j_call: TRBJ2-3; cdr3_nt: TGTGCCAGTAGTATAGGTCCTAGCGGGGGGCCTGTCACAGATACGCAGTATTTT; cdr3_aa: CASSIGPSGGPVTDTQYF
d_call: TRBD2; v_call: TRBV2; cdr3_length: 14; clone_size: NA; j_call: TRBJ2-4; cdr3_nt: TGTGCCAGCAGTGAAGGAAGGCTAGCGGCAACCCACCACTTC; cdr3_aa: CASSEGRLAATHHF
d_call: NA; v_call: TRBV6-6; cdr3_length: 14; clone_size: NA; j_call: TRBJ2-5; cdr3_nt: TGTGCCAGCAGTTACTGGTCCCAGCAAGAGACCCAGTACTTC; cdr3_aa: CASSYWSQQETQYF
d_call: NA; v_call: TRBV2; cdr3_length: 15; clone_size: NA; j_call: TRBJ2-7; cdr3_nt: TGTGCCAGCAGTGATCAGAGGGATTCGACCTACGAGCAGTACTTC; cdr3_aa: CASSDQRDSTYEQYF
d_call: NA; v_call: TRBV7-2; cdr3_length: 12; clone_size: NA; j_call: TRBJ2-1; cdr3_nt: TGTGCCAGCAGCGGGAGGATTGGATGGCAGTTCTTC; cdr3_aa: CASSGRIGWQFF
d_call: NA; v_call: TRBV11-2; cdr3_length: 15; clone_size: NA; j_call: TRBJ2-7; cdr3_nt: TGTGCCAGCAGCTCCCGGTGGCAGGCCGAATACGAGCAGTACTTC; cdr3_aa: CASSSRWQAEYEQYF
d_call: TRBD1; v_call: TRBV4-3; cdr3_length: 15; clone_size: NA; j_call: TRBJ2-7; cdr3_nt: TGCGCCAGCAGCCAGTACGGGACAGCTTTGTACGAGCAGTACTTC; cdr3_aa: CASSQYGTALYEQYF
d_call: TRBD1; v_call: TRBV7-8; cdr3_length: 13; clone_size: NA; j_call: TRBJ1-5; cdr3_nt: TGTGCCAGCAGCGCCCAGGGGGCTCAGCCCCAGCATTTT; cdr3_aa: CASSAQGAQPQHF
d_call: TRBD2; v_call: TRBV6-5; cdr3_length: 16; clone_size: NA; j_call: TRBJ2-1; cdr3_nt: TGTGCCAGCAGTTACTCGAGGCGGGGGGCCTACAATGAGCAGTTCTTC; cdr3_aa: CASSYSRRGAYNEQFF
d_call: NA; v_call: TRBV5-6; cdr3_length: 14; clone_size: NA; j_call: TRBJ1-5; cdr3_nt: TGTGCCAGCAGCTTGGGTACGGGAGATCAGCCCCAGCATTTT; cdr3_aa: CASSLGTGDQPQHF
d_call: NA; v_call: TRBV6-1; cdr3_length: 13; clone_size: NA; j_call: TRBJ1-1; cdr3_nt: TGTGCCAGCAGTGAAGTGGAGGGCACTGAAGCTTTCTTT; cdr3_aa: CASSEVEGTEAFF
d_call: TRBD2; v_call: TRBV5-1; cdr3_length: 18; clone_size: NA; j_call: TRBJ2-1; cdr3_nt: TGCGCCAGCAGCTTGGACGAGCGGGGATCGAGCTCCTACAATGAGCAGTTCTTC; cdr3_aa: CASSLDERGSSSYNEQFF
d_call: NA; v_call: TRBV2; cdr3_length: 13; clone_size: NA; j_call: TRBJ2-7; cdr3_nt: TGTGCCAGCAGGTACAGGGTCGACTACGAGCAGTACTTC; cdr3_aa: CASRYRVDYEQYF
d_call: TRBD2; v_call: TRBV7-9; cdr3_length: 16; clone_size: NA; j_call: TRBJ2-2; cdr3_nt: TGTGCCAGCAGCTTAATCCCCAGGGAGGGGACCGGGGAGCTGTTTTTT; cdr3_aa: CASSLIPREGTGELFF
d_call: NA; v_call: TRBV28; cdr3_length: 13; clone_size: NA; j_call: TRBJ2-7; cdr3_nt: TGTGCCAGCAGAAGCGGAGGCGATAGGGAGCAGTACTTC; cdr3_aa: CASRSGGDREQYF
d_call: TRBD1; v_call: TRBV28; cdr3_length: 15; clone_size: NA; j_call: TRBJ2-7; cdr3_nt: TGTGCCAGCAGTCTAGCCGGGACAGGGGGCCACGAGCAGTACTTC; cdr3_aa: CASSLAGTGGHEQYF
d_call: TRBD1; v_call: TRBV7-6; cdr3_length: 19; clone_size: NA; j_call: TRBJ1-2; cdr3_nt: TGTGCCAGCAGCTTGGGCCCGGGACAGGGTGTGGGGACAGGGTCTGGCTACACCTTC; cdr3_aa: CASSLGPGQGVGTGSGYTF
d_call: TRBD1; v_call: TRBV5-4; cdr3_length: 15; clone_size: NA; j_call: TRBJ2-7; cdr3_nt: TGTGCCAGCAGCTTGGGCGGGACAGGGCGCTACGAGCAGTACTTC; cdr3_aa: CASSLGGTGRYEQYF
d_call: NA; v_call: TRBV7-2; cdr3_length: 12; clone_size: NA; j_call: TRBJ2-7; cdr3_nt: TGTGCCAGCAGCCGGACTCTGTATGAGCAGTACTTC; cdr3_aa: CASSRTLYEQYF
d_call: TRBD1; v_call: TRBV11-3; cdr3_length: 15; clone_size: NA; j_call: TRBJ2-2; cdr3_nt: TGTGCCAGCAGTAAACAGGGGACGAACACCGGGGAGCTGTTTTTT; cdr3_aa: CASSKQGTNTGELFF
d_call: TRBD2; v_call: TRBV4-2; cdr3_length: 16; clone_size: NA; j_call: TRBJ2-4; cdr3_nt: TGTGCCAGCAGCCAAGACGGGACTAGCGGAAAAAACATTCAGTACTTC; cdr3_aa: CASSQDGTSGKNIQYF
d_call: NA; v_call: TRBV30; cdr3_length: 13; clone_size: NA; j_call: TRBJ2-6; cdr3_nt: TGTGCCTGGGCCGCGACTGGGGCCAACGTCCTGACTTTC; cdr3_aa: CAWAATGANVLTF
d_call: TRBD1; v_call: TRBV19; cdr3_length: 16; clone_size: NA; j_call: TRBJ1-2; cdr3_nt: TGTGCCAGTGCCGGGACAGGGGGCGGTGGGGGCTATGGCTACACCTTC; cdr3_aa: CASAGTGGGGGYGYTF
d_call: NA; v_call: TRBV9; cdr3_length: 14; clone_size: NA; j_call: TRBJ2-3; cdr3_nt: TGTGCCAGCAGCGACCGGACTAGCACAGATACGCAGTATTTT; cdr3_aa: CASSDRTSTDTQYF
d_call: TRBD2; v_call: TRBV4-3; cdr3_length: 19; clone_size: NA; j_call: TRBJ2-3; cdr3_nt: TGCGCCAGCAGCCAAGAGGGGGCGAGTAGCGGGGGGAAAACAGATACGCAGTATTTT; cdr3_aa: CASSQEGASSGGKTDTQYF
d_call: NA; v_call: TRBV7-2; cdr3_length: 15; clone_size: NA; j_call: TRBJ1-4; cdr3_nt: TGTGCCAGCAGCTTTTTGGACAGCCATAATGAAAAACTGTTTTTT; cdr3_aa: CASSFLDSHNEKLFF
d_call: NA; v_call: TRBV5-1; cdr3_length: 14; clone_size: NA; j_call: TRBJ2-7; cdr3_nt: TGCGCCAGCAGCGTAAGCAGGGAAAACTCCGAGCAGTACTTC; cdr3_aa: CASSVSRENSEQYF
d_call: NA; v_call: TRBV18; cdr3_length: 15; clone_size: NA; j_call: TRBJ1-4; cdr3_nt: TGTGCCAGCTCACCAGAGGCGGGGTGGAAGGAAAAACTGTTTTTT; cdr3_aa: CASSPEAGWKEKLFF
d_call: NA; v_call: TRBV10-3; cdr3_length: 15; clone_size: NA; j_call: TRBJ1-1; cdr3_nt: TGTGCCATCAGTGAGTTACAGACCATGAACACTGAAGCTTTCTTT; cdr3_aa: CAISELQTMNTEAFF
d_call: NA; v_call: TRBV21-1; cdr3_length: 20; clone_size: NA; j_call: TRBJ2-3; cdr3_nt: TGTGCCAGCAGCCCTCACTATAGGAATCATACAGGAACTTACACAGATACGCAGTATTTT; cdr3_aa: CASSPHYRNHTGTYTDTQYF
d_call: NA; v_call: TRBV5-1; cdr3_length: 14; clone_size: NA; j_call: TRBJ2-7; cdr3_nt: TGCGCCAGCAGCTTGCATACAGGGACCTACGAGCAGTACTTC; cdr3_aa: CASSLHTGTYEQYF
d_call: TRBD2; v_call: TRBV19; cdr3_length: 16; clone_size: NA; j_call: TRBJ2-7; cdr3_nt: TGTGCCAGTAGTAGGCGGCTAGCGAGCGGGGCTCTCGAGCAGTACTTC; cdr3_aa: CASSRRLASGALEQYF
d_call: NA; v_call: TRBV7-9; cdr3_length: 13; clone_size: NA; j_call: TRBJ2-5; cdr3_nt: TGTGCCAGCAGCTTAGTTGGAGAAGAGACCCAGTACTTC; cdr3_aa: CASSLVGEETQYF
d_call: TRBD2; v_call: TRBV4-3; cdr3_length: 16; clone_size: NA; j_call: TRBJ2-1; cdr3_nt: TGCGCCAGCAGCCAATACCCTAGCGGGGGGGCGAATGAGCAGTTCTTC; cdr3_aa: CASSQYPSGGANEQFF
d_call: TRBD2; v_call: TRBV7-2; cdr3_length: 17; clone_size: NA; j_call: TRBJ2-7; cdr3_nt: TGTGCCAGCAGCTTAGGGGGAGCGGGGGGGAACGCCTACGAGCAGTACTTC; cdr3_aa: CASSLGGAGGNAYEQYF
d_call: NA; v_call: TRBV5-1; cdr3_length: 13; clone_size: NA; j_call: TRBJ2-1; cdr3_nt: TGCGCCAGCAGAAAAGGGGCTAACAATGAGCAGTTCTTC; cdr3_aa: CASRKGANNEQFF
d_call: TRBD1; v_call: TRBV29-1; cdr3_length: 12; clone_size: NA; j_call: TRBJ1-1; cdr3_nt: TGCAGCGTTGGACAGGGGGCCACTGAAGCTTTCTTT; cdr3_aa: CSVGQGATEAFF
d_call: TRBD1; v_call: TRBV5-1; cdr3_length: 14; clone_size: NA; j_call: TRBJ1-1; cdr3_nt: TGCGCCAGCAGGTATGACAGGGCCGTCACTGAAGCTTTCTTT; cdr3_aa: CASRYDRAVTEAFF
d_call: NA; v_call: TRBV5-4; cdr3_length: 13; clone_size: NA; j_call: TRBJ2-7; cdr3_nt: TGTGCCAGCAGCGTGGACCAGGTCCACGAGCAGTACTTC; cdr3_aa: CASSVDQVHEQYF
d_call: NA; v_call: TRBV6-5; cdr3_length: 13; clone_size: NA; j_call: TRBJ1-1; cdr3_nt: TGTGCCAGCAGTTACCCAGTGAACACTGAAGCTTTCTTT; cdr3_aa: CASSYPVNTEAFF
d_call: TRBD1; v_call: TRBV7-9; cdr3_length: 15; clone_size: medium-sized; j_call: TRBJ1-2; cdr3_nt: TGTGCCAGCAGCAACCTCGACAGGGCTTACTATGGCTACACCTTC; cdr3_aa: CASSNLDRAYYGYTF
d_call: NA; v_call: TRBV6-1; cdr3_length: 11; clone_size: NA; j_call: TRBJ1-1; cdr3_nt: TGTGCCAGCAGTGGCAGAACTGAAGCTTTCTTT; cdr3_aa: CASSGRTEAFF
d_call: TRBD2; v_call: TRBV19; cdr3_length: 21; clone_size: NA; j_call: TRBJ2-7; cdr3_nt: TGTGCCAGTAGTACCCGACCTTGGGGGGGACTAGCGGGTTTCACAGCCAGCGAGCAGTACTTC; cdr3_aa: CASSTRPWGGLAGFTASEQYF
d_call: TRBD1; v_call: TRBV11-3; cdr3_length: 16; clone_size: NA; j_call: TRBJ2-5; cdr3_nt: TGTGCCAGCAGCGCCCGGACAGGGGCAGCCGAAGAGACCCAGTACTTC; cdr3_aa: CASSARTGAAEETQYF
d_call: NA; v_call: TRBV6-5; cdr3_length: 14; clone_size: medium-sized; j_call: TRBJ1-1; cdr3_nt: TGTGCCAGCAGTAGAGGGTGGACGAACACTGAAGCTTTCTTT; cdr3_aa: CASSRGWTNTEAFF